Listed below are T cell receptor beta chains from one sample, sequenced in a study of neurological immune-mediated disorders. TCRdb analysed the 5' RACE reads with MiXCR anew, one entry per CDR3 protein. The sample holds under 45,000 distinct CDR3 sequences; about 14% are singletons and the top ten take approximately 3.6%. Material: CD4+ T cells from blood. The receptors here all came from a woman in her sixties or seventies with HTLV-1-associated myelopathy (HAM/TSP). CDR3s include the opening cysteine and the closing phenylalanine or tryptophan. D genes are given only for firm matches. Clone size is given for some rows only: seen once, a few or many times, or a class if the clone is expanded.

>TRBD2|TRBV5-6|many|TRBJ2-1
TGTGCCAGCAGCTTCGTGACTAGCTCGACTGAGCAGTTCTTC
CASSFVTSSTEQFF
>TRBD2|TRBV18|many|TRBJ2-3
TGTGCCAGCTCACCTACTAGCGTTAGCACAGATACGCAGTATTTT
CASSPTSVSTDTQYF
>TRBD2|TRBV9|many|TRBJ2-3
TGTGCCAGCAGCTCCGGGACTAGCGGGGCATCGCAGTATTTT
CASSSGTSGASQYF
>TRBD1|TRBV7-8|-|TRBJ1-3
TGTGTCAGCAGCTTGACAGGGGGTGTGTTTAACACCATATATTTT
CVSSLTGGVFNTIYF
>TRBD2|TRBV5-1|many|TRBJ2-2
TGCGCCAGCAGCTTCCGCGGGGGGGCGGACACCGGGGAGCTGTTTTTT
CASSFRGGADTGELFF
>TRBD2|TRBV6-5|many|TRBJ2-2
TGTGCCAGCAGTACCGGACTAGCGGGGGGCGGGGGCACCGGGGAGCTGTTTTTT
CASSTGLAGGGGTGELFF
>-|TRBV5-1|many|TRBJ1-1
TGCGCCAGCATGAGGTCACCCGTAACTGAAGCTTTCTTT
CASMRSPVTEAFF
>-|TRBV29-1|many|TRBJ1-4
TGCAGCGTTTCTCCGGGCCCCGGAAATGAAAAACTGTTTTTT
CSVSPGPGNEKLFF
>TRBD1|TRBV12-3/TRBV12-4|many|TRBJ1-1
TGTGCCAGCAGTCCCCTCCGGGACAGGGGGCTGGGGACTGAAGCTTTCTTT
CASSPLRDRGLGTEAFF
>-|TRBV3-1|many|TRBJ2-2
TGTGCCAGCAGCCTTACGGCGGAGCGAGGGGGAACCGGGGAGCTGTTTTTT
CASSLTAERGGTGELFF
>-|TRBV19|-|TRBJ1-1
TGTGCCAGTAGTGGAGGGCAGGGATCGAACACTGAAGCTTTCTTT
CASSGGQGSNTEAFF
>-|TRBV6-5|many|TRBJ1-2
TGTGCCAGCAGCACCGGGACCTATGGCTACACCTTC
CASSTGTYGYTF
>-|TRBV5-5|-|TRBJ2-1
TGTGCCAGCAGCTTGTATGTGGCGACAAACTCCTACAATGAGCAGTTCTTC
CASSLYVATNSYNEQFF
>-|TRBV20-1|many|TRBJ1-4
TGCAGTGCTTCCGTGGATGAAAAACTGTTTTTT
CSASVDEKLFF
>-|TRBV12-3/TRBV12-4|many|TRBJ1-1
TGTGCCAGCAGTTTGCAGGGAATGAACACTGAAGCTTTCTTT
CASSLQGMNTEAFF
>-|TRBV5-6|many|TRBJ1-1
TGTGCCAGCAGCCTAGGACCGGGCACTGAAGCTTTCTTT
CASSLGPGTEAFF
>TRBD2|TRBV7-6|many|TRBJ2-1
TGTGCCAGCAGCCCCCGCGGGGGGACTTCGGCCAACAATGAGCAGTTCTTC
CASSPRGGTSANNEQFF
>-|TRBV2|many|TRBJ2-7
TGTGCCAGCAGCTGGGGCAGGGCGGCGGACGAGCAGTACTTC
CASSWGRAADEQYF
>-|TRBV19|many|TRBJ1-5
TGTGCCAGTAGCGACCGGGACAACGGCAATCAGCCCCAGCATTTT
CASSDRDNGNQPQHF
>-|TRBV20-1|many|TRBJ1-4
TGCAGTGCTCGGACAGCCAGAGGAGAAAAACTGTTTTTT
CSARTARGEKLFF
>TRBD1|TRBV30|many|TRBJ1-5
TGTGCCTGGAGTGGACTGACAGGGGGTTATCAGCCCCAGCATTTT
CAWSGLTGGYQPQHF
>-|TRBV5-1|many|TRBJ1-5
TGCGCCAGCAGCGACGGACAGAGATTGGGGACCCAGCATTTT
CASSDGQRLGTQHF
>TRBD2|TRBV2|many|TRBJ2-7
TGTGCCAGCAGGGACCAGAGACTAGCAAGTTTGGACGAGCAGTACTTC
CASRDQRLASLDEQYF
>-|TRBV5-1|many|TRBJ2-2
TGCGCCAGCAGCTTGGGGCCCGGAAACCGGGGTACCGGGGAGCTGTTTTTT
CASSLGPGNRGTGELFF
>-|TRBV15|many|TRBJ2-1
TGTGCCACCAGCAGAGGAGGATTTCAGCCGAACAATGAGCAGTTCTTC
CATSRGGFQPNNEQFF
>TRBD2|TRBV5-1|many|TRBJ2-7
TGCGCCAGCAGCTTAGGTAGCGGGGGGGTCAACTCCTACGAGCAGTACTTC
CASSLGSGGVNSYEQYF
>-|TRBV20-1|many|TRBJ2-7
TGCAGTGCTAGCCACAGACAAACCTCAGAGTACGAGCAGTACTTC
CSASHRQTSEYEQYF
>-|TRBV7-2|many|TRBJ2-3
TGTGCCAGCAGCTTAGGAAGGGGGGGGGGCACAGATACGCAGTATTTT
CASSLGRGGGTDTQYF
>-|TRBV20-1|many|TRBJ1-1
TGCAGTGCTAGAATCCCTACCGGCGACCTAGCTGAAGCTTTCTTT
CSARIPTGDLAEAFF
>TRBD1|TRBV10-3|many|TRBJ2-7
TGTGCCATCAGTGGGGGGACAGGGAGGAGCGGATACGAGCAGTACTTC
CAISGGTGRSGYEQYF
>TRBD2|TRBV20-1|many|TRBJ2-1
TGCAGTGCTCCCGGGACTAGTCTCATCCATGAGCAGTTCTTC
CSAPGTSLIHEQFF
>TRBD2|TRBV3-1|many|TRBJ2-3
TGTGCCAGCAGCCACCCTAGCGGGGGCCCGCATTTT
CASSHPSGGPHF
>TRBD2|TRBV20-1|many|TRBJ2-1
TGCAGTGCCGGGTTTTTAGTCCTGGGACTAGCGGGGGGGAATGAGCAGTTCTTC
CSAGFLVLGLAGGNEQFF
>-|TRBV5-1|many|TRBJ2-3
TGCGCCAGCAGCTTGGTCACTTCAGGGGCGGCAGATACGCAGTATTTT
CASSLVTSGAADTQYF
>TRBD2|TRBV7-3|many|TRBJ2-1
TGTGCCAGCAGCTTAGGCGTATTAGCGGGGGTCAATGAGCAGTTCTTC
CASSLGVLAGVNEQFF
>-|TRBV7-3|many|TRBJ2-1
TGTGCCAGCAGCTTAATGTGGGGGAATGAGCAGTTCTTC
CASSLMWGNEQFF
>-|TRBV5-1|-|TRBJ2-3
TGCGCCAGCAGTTGGATTCTGGGGGCAGATACGAAGTATTTT
CASSWILGADTKYF
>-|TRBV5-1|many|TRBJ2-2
TGCGCCAGCAGCCCTCAGACTTGGGGCACCGGGGAGCTGTTTTTT
CASSPQTWGTGELFF
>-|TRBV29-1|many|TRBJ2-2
TGCAGCGCCCTGGGGGGCGTGGACACCGGGGAGCTGTTTTTT
CSALGGVDTGELFF
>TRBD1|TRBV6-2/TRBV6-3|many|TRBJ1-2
TGTGCCAGCAGTCACAGGTCGACAGGGTCATATGGCTACACCTTC
CASSHRSTGSYGYTF
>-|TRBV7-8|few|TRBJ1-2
TGTGCCAGCAGCTCGCGTGACAGACACAACTATGGCTACACCTTC
CASSSRDRHNYGYTF
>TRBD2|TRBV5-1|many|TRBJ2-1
TGCGCCAGCAGCTTCCTAGCGGGGTCCTACAATGAGCAGTTCTTC
CASSFLAGSYNEQFF
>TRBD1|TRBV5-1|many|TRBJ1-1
TGCGCCAGCAGCCCGGACAGGGGAGACAACACTGAAGCTTTCTTT
CASSPDRGDNTEAFF
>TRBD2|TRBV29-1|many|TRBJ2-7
TGCAGCGGTCTCCGGGGGGGGGCAAACGAGCAGTACTTC
CSGLRGGANEQYF
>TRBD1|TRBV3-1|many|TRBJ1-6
TGTGCCAGCAGCCAAGGCGGACAGGGAAAATCACCCCTCCACTTT
CASSQGGQGKSPLHF
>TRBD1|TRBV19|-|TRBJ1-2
TGTGCCAGTACCTCGGGACAGGGGTCCCCCCTTTATGGCTACACCTTC
CASTSGQGSPLYGYTF
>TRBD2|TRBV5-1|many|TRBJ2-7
TGCGCCAGCAGCTTTAGTGGCGGGGGAAGATTCTACGAGCAGTACTTC
CASSFSGGGRFYEQYF
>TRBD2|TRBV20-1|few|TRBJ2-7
TGCAGTGCTAGAGGACTAGCGGGCTCCTACGAGCAGTACTTC
CSARGLAGSYEQYF
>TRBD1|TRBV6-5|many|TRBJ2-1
TGTGCCAGCAGTTACGGACAGGGCTGGGGCGATGAGCAGTTCTTC
CASSYGQGWGDEQFF
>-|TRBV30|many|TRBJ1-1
TGTGCCTGGAATACGGGCCACCCTGAAGCTTTCTTT
CAWNTGHPEAFF
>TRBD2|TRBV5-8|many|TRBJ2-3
TGTGCCAGCAGCGTGAGCCCCCCTAGCGGGGGGGGCACAGATACGCAGTATTTT
CASSVSPPSGGGTDTQYF
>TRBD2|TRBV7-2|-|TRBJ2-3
TGTGCCAGCAGCCCCAAGCGGGGGGCCTCAGATACGCAGTATTTT
CASSPKRGASDTQYF
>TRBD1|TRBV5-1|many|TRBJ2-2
TGCGCCAGCCGACCAGGGGGCCCCGGGGAGCTGTTTTTT
CASRPGGPGELFF
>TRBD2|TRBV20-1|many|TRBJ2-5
TGCAGTGCTAGAGATAGCGGGTCTCCCGGTGGGCTCCAAGAGACCCAGTACTTC
CSARDSGSPGGLQETQYF
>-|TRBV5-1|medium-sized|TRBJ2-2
TGCGCCAGCAGCCACCCGGGGACAAGCCGAACCGGGGAGCTGTTTTTT
CASSHPGTSRTGELFF
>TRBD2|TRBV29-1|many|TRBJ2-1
TGCAGCGTTGAAGGACTTCCCGGGACTAGCGGGGGGGGGTCCTACAATGAGCAGTTCTTC
CSVEGLPGTSGGGSYNEQFF
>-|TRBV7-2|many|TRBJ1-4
TGTGCCAGCAGCCCACCCAAGGTGGGGGCGAATGAAAAACTGTTTTTT
CASSPPKVGANEKLFF
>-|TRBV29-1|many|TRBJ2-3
TGCAGCGCTCAATTTCCTTTGCAGGGTACGCAGTATTTT
CSAQFPLQGTQYF